Given below is one T cell receptor (beta chain) in context. The antigen remains undetermined. This specimen comes from a study of cytomegalovirus exposure and HLA in healthy donors. Notes on the study in general: Cytomegalovirus status, reportedly, was diagnosed with high specificity and sensitivity by the classifier.

In the PCR, 60 Vbeta and 13 Jbeta primers were used. TCRdb's copy holds only in-frame clones and misses some; the assay was immunoSEQ multiplex PCR. Altogether roughly 120,000 clones are present, over 65% being singletons, with the ten largest covering roughly 11%. This clonotype originated in a woman in her forties or fifties in good health and CMV-seropositive. Sequencing input: PBMCs.

CDR3 nucleotide sequence: TGTGCCAGCAGCTCCCCTCAGGGGAGCTCCTACGAGCAGTACTTC. Its translation is CASSSPQGSSYEQYF. The J gene is TRBJ2-7, the V gene TRBV11-2; possibly TRBD1 for D (6 bases). This CDR3 spans 15 amino acids. The germline CDR1 and CDR2 sequences are SGHAT and FQNNGV. V gave up 4 bases and J gave up 0 bases, with 13 bases separating them.